The next 8 T cell receptor beta chains were all read from a single sample in a study of CD8+ T cells in alopecia areata. Reverse transcription of extracted RNA yielded cDNA, which provided the sequencing template. Sequencing used immunoSEQ multiplex PCR; TCRdb keeps in-frame clones, though not all of them. The sample yields 200,000 or so clones, approximately 52% seen once. This specimen consisted of CD4+ T cells sorted from blood, obtained at week 0. The receptor source for this set is a human donor with alopecia areata.

Here the CDR3 reads CASSERGGTGAKNIQYF. The CDR3, as DNA: TGTGCCAGCAGTGAGCGCGGGGGCACGGGGGCCAAAAACATTCAGTACTTC. The chain couples TRBV6-1 to TRBJ2-4; D may be TRBD2 (7 bases). The germline V and J ends were trimmed by 3 bases and 1 base, with 16 bases remaining between them. Germline CDR1 is MNHNS and CDR2 is SASEGT. The CDR3 loop spans 17 amino acids.

This clone turned up a few times. The rearrangement links TRBV29-1 to TRBJ1-1; the D is unclear. This CDR3 comprises 8 residues. Deletions cut 3 bases from V and 13 bases from J, with 6 bases between. CDR1 and CDR2 from the germline V gene are SQVTM and ANQGSEA. In DNA form, the CDR3 reads TGCAGCGTTGACTGGGGTTTCTTT. Translating gives CSVDWGFF.

This clone was detected a few times. Within the sample, other DNA sequences also encode this same CDR3. This chain connects TRBV25-1 to TRBJ2-5; D gene uncertain. The ends were cut back, 3 bases at V and 4 bases at J, with 3 bases in the middle. This CDR3 is built from 11 residues. Looked up from germline, CDR1 is MGHDK and CDR2 is SYGVNS. The CDR3 reads CASSDLETQYF. CDR3 in DNA: TGTGCCAGCAGTGATTTAGAGACCCAGTACTTC.

This chain joins TRBV30 and TRBJ2-1; D is unclear. From germline, CDR1 is GTSNPN and CDR2 SVGIG (reference sequence). CDR3 length: 13 amino acids. V lost 0 bases, J lost 5 bases, and 8 bases lay in between. CDR3 amino acids: CAWSVRANNEQFF. The CDR3 bases are TGTGCCTGGAGTGTAAGAGCCAACAATGAGCAGTTCTTC.

This chain links TRBV7-8 with TRBJ1-2; 8 bases fit TRBD1. The CDR3 totals 18 residues. Germline assignment: CDR1 SGHVS and CDR2 FQNEAQ. J lost 4 bases, V lost 5 bases, and 18 bases had no gene match. CDR3 DNA: TGTGCCAGCAGCCTCAAAGCACGGACAGGGTCTCTGGGCTATGGCTACACCTTC. Amino acid sequence: CASSLKARTGSLGYGYTF.

The V gene is TRBV30, the J gene TRBJ2-2; a weak D match, TRBD2 (6 bases). Germline loops: CDR1 GTSNPN, CDR2 SVGIG (reference sequence). This CDR3 has 15 residues. The germline V and J ends were trimmed by 5 bases and 4 bases, with 17 bases remaining between them. The CDR3 DNA reads TGTGCCTGGGGTGCCCCGGGACTCTTCACCGGGGAGCTGTTTTTT. Translated: CAWGAPGLFTGELFF.

The chain uses TRBV27 and TRBJ1-2; the D gene is possibly TRBD1 (5 bases). V was trimmed by 5 bases and J by 1 base, leaving 11 bases between them. Germline CDR1 and CDR2: MNHEY and SMNVEV (reference sequence). This CDR3 has 14 amino acids. CDR3 DNA: TGTGCCAGCAGTCCGCGACAGAGTAACTATGGCTACACCTTC. Amino acid sequence: CASSPRQSNYGYTF.

This clone came up once. The chain recombines TRBV30 with TRBJ2-7, with D tentatively TRBD2 (5 bases). The CDR3 runs 14 residues. Germline V gene lookup returns CDR1 GTSNPN and CDR2 SVGIG (reference sequence). Trimming left V 0 bases short and J 2 bases short, with 11 bases between. CDR3 sequence (DNA): TGTGCCTGGAGTGTACCAGGACTCACCTACGAGCAGTACTTC. Protein: CAWSVPGLTYEQYF. Full variable domain (rest looked up from reference TRBV30 and TRBJ2-7): SQTIHQWPATLVQPVGSPLSLECTVEGTSNPNLYWYRQAAGRGLQLLFYSVGIGQISSEVPQNLSASRPQDRQFILSSKKLLLSDSGFYLCAWSVPGLTYEQYFGPGTRLTVT.